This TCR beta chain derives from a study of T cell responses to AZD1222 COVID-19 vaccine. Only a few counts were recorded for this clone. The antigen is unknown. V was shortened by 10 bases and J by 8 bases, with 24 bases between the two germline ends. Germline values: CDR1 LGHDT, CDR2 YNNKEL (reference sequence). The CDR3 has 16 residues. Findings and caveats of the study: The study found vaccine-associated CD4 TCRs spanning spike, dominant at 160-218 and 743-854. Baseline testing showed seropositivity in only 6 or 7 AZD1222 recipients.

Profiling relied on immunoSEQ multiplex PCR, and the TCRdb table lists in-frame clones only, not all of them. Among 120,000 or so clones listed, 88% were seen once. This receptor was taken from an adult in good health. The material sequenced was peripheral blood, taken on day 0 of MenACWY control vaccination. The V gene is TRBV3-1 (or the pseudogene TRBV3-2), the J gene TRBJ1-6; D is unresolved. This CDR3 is CAIYIRTPERDSPLHF. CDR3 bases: TGTGCCATCTACATTAGGACCCCGGAAAGGGATTCACCCCTCCACTTT.